The 29 T cell receptor beta chains in this list originate from one sample, sequenced in a study of stem cell transplantation in POMP-related autoinflammatory disease. Repertoires were generated with immunoSEQ multiplex PCR, while TCRdb's copy carries only in-frame clones and drops some. Altogether approximately 65,000 clones are present, approximately 91% being singletons, with the ten largest covering about 0.71%. The sample consisted of CD4+ T cells from PBMCs, taken after stem cell transplantation. The source of these receptors is a human patient with POMP-related autoinflammation and immune dysregulation (PRAID). The T cells may come from the graft donor.

The CDR3 DNA reads TGTGCCAGCAGCTCCATACAGGGGGGTTCGGCCAAAAACATTCAGTACTTC. Its protein product is CASSSIQGGSAKNIQYF. The chain carries TRBV11-2 and TRBJ2-4, with 8 positions matching TRBD1. The CDR3 sequence is 17 residues long. V trimming: 4 bases; J trimming: 1 base; junction bases outside the gene matches: 9. Germline lookup yields CDR1 SGHAT and CDR2 FQNNGV.

The chain joins TRBV20-1 to TRBJ1-4; D gene ambiguous. The V end was cut by 5 bases, the J end by 8 bases, with 9 bases between. Germline assignment: CDR1 DFQATT and CDR2 SNEGSKA (reference sequence). This CDR3 is built from 11 residues. CDR3 loop: CSALHGEKLFF. CDR3 sequence (DNA): TGCAGTGCTTTACATGGGGAAAAACTGTTTTTT.

This chain connects TRBV18 to TRBJ2-1, with TRBD2 identical over 11 bases. V was pared by 3 bases and J by 5 bases, with 9 bases of the junction left unmatched. The CDR3 has 17 amino acids. Looked up from germline, CDR1 is KGHSH and CDR2 is LQKENI. CDR3 nucleotides: TGTGCCAGCTCACCCGAGGGGCTAGCGGGAGGAGACAATGAGCAGTTCTTC. It encodes CASSPEGLAGGDNEQFF.

The chain couples TRBV4-1 to TRBJ2-5; D gene unclear. Trimming cost V 1 base and J 5 bases, with 14 bases left between them. Germline V gene data show CDR1 as MGHRA and CDR2 as YSYEKL. This CDR3 region has 15 residues. In DNA form, the CDR3 reads TGCGCCAGCAGCCAAGTGGGCACTAATGGGGAGACCCAGTACTTC. This codes for CASSQVGTNGETQYF.

The rearrangement uses TRBV6-5 and TRBJ2-7; perhaps TRBD1 as D (6 bases). Trimming removed 6 bases from V and 3 bases from J, with 18 bases in between. The germline V gene encodes CDR1 MNHEY and CDR2 SVGAGI. The CDR3 length is 15 residues. CDR3 protein: CASRPTGSPGYEQYF. The CDR3 DNA reads TGTGCCAGCAGGCCCACAGGGAGCCCGGGCTACGAGCAGTACTTC.

This clone is a singleton in its sample. This chain joins TRBV11-1 and TRBJ2-1; 10 nucleotides match TRBD1. V shed 4 bases, J shed 8 bases, and the junction held 5 bases outside the gene matches. Germline values: CDR1 SGHAT, CDR2 FQDESV (reference sequence). The CDR3 consists of 14 residues. The CDR3 protein is CASSSGTGAYEQFF. The CDR3 coding sequence is TGTGCCAGCAGCTCCGGGACAGGGGCCTATGAGCAGTTCTTC.

This clone was observed once. The chain carries TRBV5-1 and TRBJ2-4; 7 bases match TRBD1. The CDR3 contains 14 residues. The ends lost 4 bases at V and 7 bases at J; junction bases unmatched: 8. Germline V gives CDR1 SGHRS, CDR2 YFSETQ. The CDR3 region is CASSHRQGPNIQYF. CDR3 in DNA: TGCGCCAGCAGCCACAGACAGGGTCCGAACATTCAGTACTTC.

The V gene is TRBV5-6, the J gene TRBJ2-1; D is uncertain. Germline assignment: CDR1 SGHDT and CDR2 YYEEEE. The CDR3 loop spans 13 amino acids. Trimming cost V 0 bases and J 9 bases, with 10 bases left between them. The CDR3 DNA is TGTGCCAGCAGCTTGGCCAAGGCAACTGAGCAGTTCTTC. Its translation is CASSLAKATEQFF.

This clone was found once. This chain links TRBV7-2 with TRBJ2-3, with D tentatively TRBD2 (6 bases). This CDR3 has 15 residues. Looked up from germline, CDR1 is SGHTA and CDR2 is FQGNSA. V was shortened by 1 base and J by 2 bases, with 10 bases between the two germline ends. The CDR3 DNA sequence: TGTGCCAGCAGCTTAGTAGCGGATCTCACAGATACGCAGTATTTT. It codes for CASSLVADLTDTQYF.

The J gene is TRBJ2-1, the V gene TRBV18; no clear D gene. CDR1 and CDR2 (germline): KGHSH, LQKENI. The length of the CDR3 is 16 residues. V was trimmed by 0 bases and J by 0 bases, leaving 9 bases between them. The CDR3, as DNA: TGTGCCAGCTCACCACCGGCCACAAGCTCCTACAATGAGCAGTTCTTC. It is translated as CASSPPATSSYNEQFF.

The CDR3 DNA reads as TGTGCCAGCAGCTTAGGCCAGGGGAGGTACACCGGGGAGCTGTTTTTT. Its translation: CASSLGQGRYTGELFF. The V gene is TRBV11-2, the J gene TRBJ2-2; D may correspond to TRBD1 or TRBD2 (6 bases each). Germline V gene sequence: CDR1 SGHAT, CDR2 FQNNGV. The ends were cut back, 1 base at V and 3 bases at J, with 12 bases in the middle. The CDR3 is made up of 16 amino acids.

The chain combines TRBV6-6 with TRBJ2-5, with D possibly matching TRBD1 (6 bases). CDR3 length equals 14 residues. Germline CDR1 is MNHNY and CDR2 is SVGAGI (reference sequence). Trimming cost V 4 bases and J 0 bases, with 9 bases left between them. DNA of the CDR3: TGTGCCAGCAGTTCTACAGGGAACCAAGAGACCCAGTACTTC. Translated: CASSSTGNQETQYF.

The chain links TRBV27 to TRBJ2-7; 9 bases align to TRBD2. Germline CDR1 reads MNHEY; CDR2 reads SMNVEV (reference sequence). V dropped 6 bases and J dropped 3; count of bases not matched to a gene: 12. The CDR3 has 16 residues. The CDR3 DNA sequence: TGTGCCAGCAGCTTAGCAGCAAATAGCGGGAGCTACGAGCAGTACTTC. Translated, it gives CASSLAANSGSYEQYF.

This chain connects TRBV28 to TRBJ1-2; D is ambiguous. V was cut by 6 bases and J by 4 bases, with 12 bases left in between. In germline, CDR1 is MDHEN, CDR2 SYDVKM. The CDR3 spans 13 residues. This CDR3 reads CASRFPVGYGYTF. CDR3 nucleotide sequence: TGTGCCAGCAGATTCCCTGTAGGCTATGGCTACACCTTC.

This chain uses TRBV28 with TRBJ1-4, with D unclear. With 3 bases removed from V and 0 bases from J, the gap between germline ends came to 11 bases. The CDR3 is made up of 16 amino acids. Per the germline V gene, CDR1 is MDHEN and CDR2 is SYDVKM. The CDR3 here is CASSFHSPATNEKLFF. The DNA for the CDR3 is TGTGCCAGCAGTTTCCACAGCCCTGCAACTAATGAAAAACTGTTTTTT.

The chain links TRBV5-1 to TRBJ2-7, with TRBD1 matching 11 bases. Losses at the gene ends were 3 bases for V and 1 base for J; bases not matched to a gene: 3. In germline, CDR1 is SGHRS, CDR2 YFSETQ. The CDR3 is made up of 15 amino acids. CDR3 sequence reads: CASSWGQGGSYEQYF. The CDR3 nucleotides read TGCGCCAGCAGCTGGGGACAGGGGGGGTCCTACGAGCAGTACTTC.

This clone was found once. The chain employs TRBV6-1 and TRBJ2-1; 9 bases agree with TRBD2. The CDR3 length is 15 residues. V shed 3 bases and J 10 bases; nucleotides not matched to a gene: 10. The germline gives CDR1 MNHNS, CDR2 SASEGT. The CDR3 DNA follows: TGTGCCAGCAGTGATCTGCGGGGGGGCCAAGGGGAGCAGTTCTTC. Translation gives CASSDLRGGQGEQFF.

This clone occurred a few times. This chain links TRBV2 with TRBJ1-1; D uncertain. V shed 5 bases and J shed 5 bases, with 12 bases lying between them. The CDR3 runs 13 residues. CDR1 and CDR2 from the germline V gene are SNHLY and FYNNEI. CDR3 DNA: TGTGCCAGCAGTACGGATAAACAAACTGAAGCTTTCTTT. As protein: CASSTDKQTEAFF. Full variable domain (missing parts from reference TRBV2 and TRBJ1-1): EPEVTQTPSHQVTQMGQEVILRCVPISNHLYFYWYRQILGQKVEFLVSFYNNEISEKSEIFDDQFSVERPDGSNFTLKIRSTKLEDSAMYFCASSTDKQTEAFFGQGTRLTVV.

CDR3 protein: CASSRSRTSGAGLYTGELFF. The CDR3 DNA follows: TGTGCCAGCAGCCGCTCGAGGACGAGCGGAGCGGGGCTCTACACCGGGGAGCTGTTTTTT. This sequence joins TRBV14 and TRBJ2-2, with TRBD2 matching over 7 bases. This CDR3 spans 20 amino acids. Per the germline V gene, CDR1 is SGHDN and CDR2 is FVKESK. The junction had 20 bases not matched to a gene; V was cut back by 4 bases and J by 3 bases.

The V call is TRBV29-1, the J call TRBJ2-1, with TRBD2 matching 10 bases. Trimming took 6 bases from V and 3 from J; bases not matched to a gene: 8. There are 15 residues in the CDR3. Germline V gene sequence: CDR1 SQVTM, CDR2 ANQGSEA. In DNA, the CDR3 is TGCAGCGTCCCATCTAGGACTAGCGGCTACAATGAGCAGTTCTTC. Its translation is CSVPSRTSGYNEQFF.

The chain is built from TRBV3-1 (or the pseudogene TRBV3-2) and TRBJ2-7, with TRBD2 as a possible D gene (7 bases). This CDR3 has 16 amino acids. Trimming took off 4 bases at V and 2 bases at J, with 18 bases between the two ends. CDR1 LGHDT and CDR2 YNNKEL come from the germline V gene (reference sequence). The CDR3 loop reads CASSRGVQGGAYEQYV. CDR3 coding DNA: TGTGCCAGCAGCCGAGGGGTACAGGGAGGGGCCTACGAGCAGTACGTC.

The chain has TRBV7-9 and TRBJ2-3; 7 nucleotides agree with TRBD1. The V and J ends lost 4 bases and 1 base, in that order; junction bases with no gene match: 5. Germline V gene lookup returns CDR1 SEHNR and CDR2 FQNEAQ (reference sequence). There are 15 residues in the CDR3. Here the CDR3 DNA reads TGTGCCAGCAGCTCCCCCGGGACAGGCACAGATACGCAGTATTTT. Its translation is CASSSPGTGTDTQYF.

V usage is TRBV28 and J usage is TRBJ2-7, with D perhaps TRBD1 (6 bases). V was shortened by 5 bases and J by 9 bases, with 26 bases between the two germline ends. The CDR3 covers 16 residues. Germline lookup yields CDR1 MDHEN and CDR2 SYDVKM. This CDR3 is CASSNPGEVPILWQYF. In DNA, the CDR3 is TGTGCCAGCAGTAACCCAGGGGAAGTGCCAATCCTTTGGCAGTACTTC.

The chain employs TRBV28 and TRBJ1-4; no clear D gene. Trimming removed 9 bases from V and 14 bases from J, with 16 bases in between. This CDR3 spans 11 amino acids. Germline CDR1 reads MDHEN; CDR2 reads SYDVKM. In nucleotides, the CDR3 is TGTGCCAGTGCCCGGGGAGGGCGGCTGTTTTTT. The encoded protein is CASARGGRLFF. The whole variable domain, remainder taken from reference TRBV28 and TRBJ1-4, is DVKVTQSSRYLVKRTGEKVFLECVQDMDHENMFWYRQDPGLGLRLIYFSYDVKMKEKGDIPEGYSVSREKKERFSLILESASTNQTSMYLCASARGGRLFFGSGTQLSVL.

Only one count was recorded for this clone. This chain links TRBV4-1 with TRBJ2-3; D remains unclear. The CDR3 sequence is 15 residues long. Germline CDR1 MGHRA, CDR2 YSYEKL. Trimming stripped 0 bases from V and 8 bases from J, with 15 bases between. The CDR3: CASSQDRNGAGTQYF. The DNA of the CDR3 is TGCGCCAGCAGCCAAGATCGAAACGGAGCTGGTACGCAGTATTTT.

The table lists this clone with a count of one. CDR3 residues: CASSPRERGLSSYNEQFF. CDR3 DNA sequence: TGTGCCAGCAGTCCCCGGGAGAGGGGTCTAAGCTCCTACAATGAGCAGTTCTTC. The chain has TRBV2 and TRBJ2-1; D possibly corresponds to TRBD2 (6 bases). The CDR3 extends over 18 amino acids. The V end was cut by 5 bases, the J end by 0 bases, with 20 bases between. Germline CDR1 and CDR2: SNHLY and FYNNEI.

This chain connects TRBV5-1 to TRBJ2-5, with D perhaps matching TRBD2 (7 bases). Trimming removed 0 bases from V and 1 base from J, with 16 bases in between. This CDR3 has 17 residues. Germline V gene data show CDR1 as SGHRS and CDR2 as YFSETQ. CDR3 region: CASSLGLRGPFQETQYF. The CDR3 bases are TGCGCCAGCAGCTTGGGGCTGCGGGGGCCATTCCAAGAGACCCAGTACTTC.

The chain is built from TRBV2 and TRBJ2-2, with D hard to call. V lost 3 bases to trimming and J lost 5 bases, with 10 bases between them. Per the germline V gene, CDR1 is SNHLY and CDR2 is FYNNEI. The length of the CDR3 is 14 residues. In DNA form, the CDR3 reads TGTGCCAGCAGTGACGTGGTCGCTACCGGGGAGCTGTTTTTT. The encoded protein is CASSDVVATGELFF.

The chain links TRBV2 to TRBJ2-2, with D perhaps being TRBD1 or TRBD2 (5 bases each). CDR1 is SNHLY and CDR2 is FYNNEI in the germline V gene. This CDR3 region has 13 residues. CDR3 bases: TGTGCAGTAGGGACGGTGGGGACCGGGGAGCTGTTTTTT. This sequence encodes CAVGTVGTGELFF.